Listed below are T cell receptor beta chains from one sample, sequenced in a study of T cells in Graves' hyperthyroidism and ophthalmopathy. TCRdb fed the multiplex PCR reads into MiXCR, producing one record per CDR3 protein. This sample has hundreds of thousands of distinct CDR3 sequences, with about a third found just once. The sequenced material came from blood. All receptors come from a woman in her thirties or forties with Graves' hyperthyroidism. CDR3s include the opening cysteine and the closing phenylalanine or tryptophan. Each record gives: clone size, V gene, J gene, D gene, CDR3 protein, CDR3 DNA. The D gene is left open where the match is weak. A row's size may be missing; if present it is once, few, many or a size class.

clone_size: many; v_call: TRBV2; j_call: TRBJ2-5; d_call: NA; cdr3_aa: CASSGWSEGETQYF; cdr3_nt: TGTGCCAGCAGTGGCTGGTCGGAAGGAGAGACCCAGTACTTC
clone_size: NA; v_call: TRBV4-2; j_call: TRBJ1-2; d_call: NA; cdr3_aa: CASSQSNLGYGYTF; cdr3_nt: TGTGCCAGCAGCCAGTCCAACTTAGGCTATGGCTACACCTTC
clone_size: many; v_call: TRBV6-6; j_call: TRBJ1-5; d_call: NA; cdr3_aa: CASSPTDQPQHF; cdr3_nt: TGTGCCAGCAGTCCGACCGATCAGCCCCAGCATTTT
clone_size: NA; v_call: TRBV7-9; j_call: TRBJ2-7; d_call: NA; cdr3_aa: CASSQEGVPYEQYF; cdr3_nt: TGTGCCAGCAGTCAAGAGGGTGTCCCCTACGAGCAGTACTTC
clone_size: many; v_call: TRBV25-1; j_call: TRBJ1-1; d_call: NA; cdr3_aa: CASSAQLGSGTEAFF; cdr3_nt: TGTGCCAGCAGTGCCCAATTAGGGTCGGGGACTGAAGCTTTCTTT
clone_size: NA; v_call: TRBV6-5; j_call: TRBJ1-2; d_call: NA; cdr3_aa: CASTILGNYGYTF; cdr3_nt: TGTGCCAGCACTATCCTGGGGAACTATGGCTACACCTTC
clone_size: NA; v_call: TRBV2; j_call: TRBJ2-1; d_call: TRBD2; cdr3_aa: CASSGLAASNEQFF; cdr3_nt: TGTGCCAGCAGTGGACTAGCGGCGTCCAATGAGCAGTTCTTC
clone_size: many; v_call: TRBV19; j_call: TRBJ1-6; d_call: TRBD1; cdr3_aa: CASMGQGGQYSPLHF; cdr3_nt: TGTGCCAGTATGGGACAGGGGGGTCAGTATTCACCCCTCCACTTT
clone_size: NA; v_call: TRBV11-2; j_call: TRBJ2-5; d_call: NA; cdr3_aa: CASSQVSATQYF; cdr3_nt: TGTGCCAGCAGCCAAGTTTCTGCGACCCAGTACTTC
clone_size: NA; v_call: TRBV12-3/TRBV12-4; j_call: TRBJ2-7; d_call: NA; cdr3_aa: CASSYREWSYEQYF; cdr3_nt: TGTGCCAGCAGTTACCGCGAGTGGTCCTACGAGCAGTACTTC